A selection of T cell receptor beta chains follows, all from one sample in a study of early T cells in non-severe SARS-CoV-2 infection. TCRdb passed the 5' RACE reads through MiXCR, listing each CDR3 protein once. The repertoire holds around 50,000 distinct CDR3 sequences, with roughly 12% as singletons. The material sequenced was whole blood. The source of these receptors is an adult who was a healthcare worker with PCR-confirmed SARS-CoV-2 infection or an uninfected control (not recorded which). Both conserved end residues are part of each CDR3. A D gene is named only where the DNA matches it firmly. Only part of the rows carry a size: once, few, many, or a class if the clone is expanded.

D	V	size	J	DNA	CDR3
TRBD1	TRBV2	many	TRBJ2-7	TGTGCCAGCAACGACAGGGTCTACGAGCAGTACTTC	CASNDRVYEQYF
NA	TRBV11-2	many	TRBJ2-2	TGTGCCAGCAGCCCGGGGCTAGGCACCGGGGAGCTGTTTTTT	CASSPGLGTGELFF
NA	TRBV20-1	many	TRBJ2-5	TGCAGTGCTCCGGGACTCCACCAAGAGACCCAGTACTTC	CSAPGLHQETQYF
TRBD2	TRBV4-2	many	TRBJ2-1	TGTGCCAGCAGCCAGGCCCTAGCGGGAGGGCACAATGAGCAGTTCTTC	CASSQALAGGHNEQFF
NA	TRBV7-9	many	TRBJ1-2	TGTGCCAGCAGCTGGGGCGCGGGATATGGCTACACCTTC	CASSWGAGYGYTF
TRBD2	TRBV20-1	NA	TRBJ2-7	TGCAGTGCTACGACTAGCCTAGTGGGCTACGAGCAGTACTTC	CSATTSLVGYEQYF
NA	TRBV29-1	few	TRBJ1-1	TGCAGTATCCCGGTCTGGGGGCCCGGCACTGAAGCTTTCTTT	CSIPVWGPGTEAFF
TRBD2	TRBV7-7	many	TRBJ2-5	TGTGCCAGCAGCTTAACCGGTCGGGGGGGGACCCAGTACTTC	CASSLTGRGGTQYF
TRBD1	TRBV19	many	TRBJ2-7	TGTGCCAGCCACACCCAGGGGGCAACCTACGAGCAGTACTTC	CASHTQGATYEQYF
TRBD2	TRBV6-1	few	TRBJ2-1	TGTGCCAGCAGTGGGAGGACTAGAAGCTACAATGAGCAGTTCTTC	CASSGRTRSYNEQFF
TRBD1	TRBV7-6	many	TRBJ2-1	TGTGCCAGCAGCTCAGAACCGGGACAGGCCTACAATGAGCAGTTCTTC	CASSSEPGQAYNEQFF
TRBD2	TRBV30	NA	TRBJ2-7	TGTGCCTGGAGTTTAACTAGCGGCCGAGAGTACTTC	CAWSLTSGREYF
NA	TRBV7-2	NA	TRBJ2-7	TGTGCCAGCAGTCGGGACCCCCGTGCCTACGAGCAGTACTTC	CASSRDPRAYEQYF
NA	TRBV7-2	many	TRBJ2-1	TGTGCCAGCAGCTTCCCCGGAGGTTACAATGAGCAGTTCTTC	CASSFPGGYNEQFF
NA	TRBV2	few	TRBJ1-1	TGTGCCAGCAGTGAGGGCGGAGGGGGCACTGAAGCTTTCTTT	CASSEGGGGTEAFF
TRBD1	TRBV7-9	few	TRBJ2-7	TGTGCCAGCAGCTCTTCCGCCGGGACAGGGGTCAGGGAGCAGTACTTC	CASSSSAGTGVREQYF
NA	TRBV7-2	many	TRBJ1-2	TGTGCCAGCAGCTTTTCCCAAATCGCCCATGGCTACACCTTC	CASSFSQIAHGYTF
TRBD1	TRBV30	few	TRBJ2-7	TGTGCCTGGAGCGTATGGCAGGGGGTTCCCTACGAGCAGTACTTC	CAWSVWQGVPYEQYF
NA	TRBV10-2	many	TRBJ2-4	TGCGCCAGCGGAGGAGGGAAAGAGCTAGGAGCCAACATTCAGTACTTC	CASGGGKELGANIQYF
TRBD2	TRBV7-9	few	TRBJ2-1	TGTGCCAGCAGCTTAGCAACGAGCGGGAGGGAGGAGCAGTTCTTC	CASSLATSGREEQFF
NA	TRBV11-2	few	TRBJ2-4	TGTGCCAGCAGCTTCCTGGAGGGTGACGACATTCAGTACTTC	CASSFLEGDDIQYF
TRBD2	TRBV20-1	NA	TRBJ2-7	TGCAGTGCCCACCTGAACGAGACTAGCGGCTACGAGCAGTACTTC	CSAHLNETSGYEQYF
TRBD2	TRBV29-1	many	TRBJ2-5	TGCAGCGTTGAAATGAGCGGGACAGAGACCCAGTACTTC	CSVEMSGTETQYF